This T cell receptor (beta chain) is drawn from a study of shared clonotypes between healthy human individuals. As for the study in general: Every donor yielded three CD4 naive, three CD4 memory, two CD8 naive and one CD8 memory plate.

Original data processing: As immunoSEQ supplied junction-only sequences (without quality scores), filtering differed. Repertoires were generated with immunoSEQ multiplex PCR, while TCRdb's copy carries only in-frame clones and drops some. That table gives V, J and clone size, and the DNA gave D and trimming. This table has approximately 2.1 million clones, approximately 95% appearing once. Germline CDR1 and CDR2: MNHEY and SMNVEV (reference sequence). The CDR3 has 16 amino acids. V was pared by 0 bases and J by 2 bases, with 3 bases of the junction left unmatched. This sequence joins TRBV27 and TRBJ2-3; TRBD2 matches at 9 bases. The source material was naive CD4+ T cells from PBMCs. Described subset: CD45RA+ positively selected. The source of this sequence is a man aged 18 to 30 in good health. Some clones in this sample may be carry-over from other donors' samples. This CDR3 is CASSLSSSGTTDTQYF. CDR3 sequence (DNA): TGTGCCAGCAGTTTATCGTCTAGCGGGACCACAGATACGCAGTATTTT.